This TCR beta chain was obtained from a study of CD8+ T cells in alopecia areata. This CDR3 is built from 12 residues. Germline CDR1 is SGHTA and CDR2 is FQGNSA. Trimming removed 2 bases at V and 6 bases at J, with 7 bases between. It was cDNA, reverse transcribed from extracted RNA, that served as the sequencing template. Libraries were prepared by immunoSEQ multiplex PCR; TCRdb keeps only in-frame clonotypes and omits some of them. The top ten hold 0.8% to 1% of the sample, which has about 270,000 clones, 45% to 70% seen once. Treatment indicated: oral pan-JAK inhibitor, 5-10 mg twice daily. This clonotype was sampled from a human donor with alopecia areata. The chain links TRBV7-2 to TRBJ1-2, with a possible D match to TRBD1 (5 bases). Source: CD4+ T cells sorted from blood, taken around week 53, from a patient treated with tofacitinib. CDR3 coding DNA: TGTGCCAGCAGCTTACCGGGGGATGGCTACACCTTC. As protein: CASSLPGDGYTF.